Below are 23 T cell receptor beta chains sequenced from a single sample in a study of metastatic and nonmetastatic thyroid tumors. TCRdb redid the clone calls on the PCR reads using MiXCR. The sample shows roughly 48,000 clones, 22% of them seen only once. All patients were treatment-naive before thyroid surgery. The sequencing input was blood. These receptors were taken from a male donor with papillary thyroid cancer or a benign thyroid nodule (not recorded which). Some clones in this sample may be carry-over from other donors' samples.

The table lists this clone with many counts. This chain uses TRBV12-3 or TRBV12-4 with TRBJ2-1; weak D call: TRBD1 (5 bases). This CDR3 comprises 12 residues. Deletions cut 3 bases from V and 6 bases from J, with 6 bases between. CDR3 bases: TGTGCCAGCAGTTTGACAGCCAATGAGCAGTTCTTC. It encodes CASSLTANEQFF.

This clone has ten or more counts. The CDR3 DNA follows: TGTGCCAGCAGCAAAAGCGGGGGCCGTAGCACAGATACGCAGTATTTT. Residues: CASSKSGGRSTDTQYF. This sequence joins TRBV2 and TRBJ2-3; TRBD2 matches 8 bases. The CDR3 length is 16 residues. CDR1 and CDR2 from the germline V gene are SNHLY and FYNNEI. V shed 6 bases, J shed 0 bases, and the junction held 8 bases outside the gene matches.

This clone was seen at least ten times. V and J are TRBV20-1 and TRBJ1-2; a possible D gene is TRBD1 (5 bases). The V gene's germline CDR1 is DFQATT and CDR2 SNEGSKA (reference sequence). Trimming left V 6 bases short and J 5 bases short, with 16 bases between. The length of the CDR3 is 13 residues. The CDR3 spells CSAGGKRRYGYTF. The CDR3 region has the DNA TGCAGTGCGGGGGGTAAGCGGCGATATGGCTACACCTTC.

There are a few counts of this clone. The chain has TRBV27 and TRBJ2-3, with 11 bases matching TRBD1. Germline CDR1 is MNHEY and CDR2 is SMNVEV (reference sequence). V lost 3 bases, J lost 2 bases, and 7 bases stayed unmatched. The CDR3 is made up of 17 amino acids. The CDR3 loop reads CASSFFGTGGFTDTQYF. In DNA form, the CDR3 reads TGTGCCAGCAGTTTTTTTGGGACAGGGGGTTTCACAGATACGCAGTATTTT.

The J gene is TRBJ2-1, the V gene TRBV6-1; 8 positions agree with TRBD1. V lost 1 base, J lost 6 bases, and 5 bases stayed unmatched. Germline assignment: CDR1 MNHNS and CDR2 SASEGT. There are 15 residues in the CDR3. The CDR3 nucleotides read TGTGCCAGCAGTGAAGAGACAGGGGTCCCCAATGAGCAGTTCTTC. As protein: CASSEETGVPNEQFF.

The chain combines TRBV20-1 with TRBJ2-1, with D perhaps assigned TRBD1 or TRBD2 (5 bases each). Trimming cost V 0 bases and J 9 bases, with 9 bases left between them. Germline lookup yields CDR1 DFQATT and CDR2 SNEGSKA (reference sequence). The CDR3 is 12 amino acids. CDR3 DNA: TGCAGTGCTAGAGAAGGGACCTCTGAGCAGTTCTTC. This codes for CSAREGTSEQFF.

This clone was counted at least ten times. This clone may be a read error of a much larger clone one base away. This sample includes further DNA sequences coding for the same CDR3. This chain joins TRBV6-1 and TRBJ2-3; perhaps TRBD1 as D (7 bases). The CDR3 extends over 15 amino acids. The germline V and J ends were trimmed by 3 bases and 4 bases, with 14 bases remaining between them. The germline gives CDR1 MNHNS, CDR2 SASEGT. The CDR3 DNA follows: TGTGCCAGCAGTGAGGGGCAGGGGGGCGCAGATACGCAGTATTTT. Its protein is CASSEGQGGADTQYF.

The chain combines TRBV20-1 with TRBJ1-1; D may be TRBD1 (6 bases). The germline V and J ends were trimmed by 3 bases and 0 bases, with 14 bases remaining between them. Germline V gene data show CDR1 as DFQATT and CDR2 as SNEGSKA (reference sequence). The CDR3 is 15 amino acids. As DNA, the CDR3 is TGCAGTGCTAGCCGCCACAGGGCGATGAACACTGAAGCTTTCTTT. Its translation: CSASRHRAMNTEAFF.

This clone was recorded many times. This rearrangement joins TRBV27 to TRBJ2-7; TRBD2 aligns across 12 bases. This CDR3 has 15 amino acids. V lost 6 bases and J lost 0; bases outside the gene matches: 3. CDR1 and CDR2 (germline): MNHEY, SMNVEV (reference sequence). CDR3 loop: CASSPGLAGSYEQYF. The CDR3 nucleotides read TGTGCCAGCAGCCCGGGACTAGCGGGCTCCTACGAGCAGTACTTC.

This clone has ten or more counts. The V and J genes are TRBV7-9 and TRBJ1-6; D unresolved. Trimming left V 2 bases short and J 7 bases short, with 6 bases between. This CDR3 comprises 13 residues. The V gene's germline CDR1 is SEHNR and CDR2 FQNEAQ (reference sequence). CDR3 sequence reads: CASSLQENSPLHF. In DNA form, the CDR3 reads TGTGCCAGCAGCTTACAGGAAAATTCACCCCTCCACTTT.

This clone was counted a few times. A read error is possible here, since a much larger clone lies one base away. The chain carries TRBV28 and TRBJ2-4; D is undetermined. The CDR3 has 16 residues. Germline lookup yields CDR1 MDHEN and CDR2 SYDVKM. The germline V and J ends were trimmed by 3 bases and 5 bases, with 17 bases remaining between them. Written as DNA, the CDR3 is TGTGCCAGCAGTTTGTTGGGTATGGCGGCAGAAAACATTCAGTACTTC. It specifies CASSLLGMAAENIQYF. The full variable domain, in which reference TRBV28 and TRBJ2-4 provide the parts outside the CDR3, is DVKVTQSSRYLVKRTGEKVFLECVQDMDHENMFWYRQDPGLGLRLIYFSYDVKMKEKGDIPEGYSVSREKKERFSLILESASTNQTSMYLCASSLLGMAAENIQYFGAGTRLSVL.

The table lists this clone with many counts. The V and J genes are TRBV5-6 and TRBJ1-2; D may be TRBD1 (5 bases). Trimming cost V 0 bases and J 6 bases, with 18 bases left between them. The CDR3 runs 16 residues. The germline CDR1 and CDR2 sequences are SGHDT and YYEEEE. Here the CDR3 reads CASSLAQQGGRDGYTF. The CDR3 DNA reads TGTGCCAGCAGCTTGGCCCAGCAGGGAGGTCGTGATGGCTACACCTTC.

This clone appeared once. This chain connects TRBV30 to TRBJ2-7; no clear D gene. Germline lookup yields CDR1 GTSNPN and CDR2 SVGIG (reference sequence). The CDR3 consists of 12 residues. The V and J ends lost 5 bases and 3 bases respectively, with 11 bases between them. CDR3 DNA sequence: TGTGCCTGGGCCTCAGGCGGCTACGAGCAGTACTTC. Translation gives CAWASGGYEQYF.

Ten or more counts support this clone. The rearrangement joins TRBV28 to TRBJ1-2, with D possibly TRBD1 on 5 matching bases. Trimming pared 8 bases from V and 8 bases from J, leaving 15 bases between. Germline lookup yields CDR1 MDHEN and CDR2 SYDVKM. The CDR3 has 12 residues. This chain's CDR3 is CASGYRLSGYTF. CDR3 DNA sequence: TGTGCCAGCGGGTACAGGCTTTCCGGCTACACCTTC.

This clone was seen at least ten times. V is TRBV5-6 and J is TRBJ2-5; perhaps D is TRBD1 or TRBD2 (5 bases each). Germline assignment: CDR1 SGHDT and CDR2 YYEEEE. The CDR3 is 15 amino acids. The V and J ends lost 3 bases and 7 bases respectively, with 19 bases between them. The CDR3 coding sequence is TGTGCCAGCAGCTCCCGGGACGGGATTTTCGGGACCCAGTACTTC. This encodes CASSSRDGIFGTQYF.

The V and J genes are TRBV18 and TRBJ1-3; possibly TRBD1 for D (5 bases). The CDR3 has 13 residues. The germline gives CDR1 KGHSH, CDR2 LQKENI. The V end was cut by 6 bases, the J end by 8 bases, with 14 bases between. The CDR3 region is CASSPGSGDTIYF. DNA for the CDR3: TGTGCCAGCTCGCCAGGGTCCGGTGACACCATATATTTT.

Ten or more counts support this clone. The genes are TRBV29-1 and TRBJ1-1; D might be TRBD1 (5 bases). Per the germline V gene, CDR1 is SQVTM and CDR2 is ANQGSEA. The length of the CDR3 is 13 residues. V lost 4 bases, J lost 1 base, and 10 bases lay in between. The CDR3 protein is CSVGDGRNTEAFF. CDR3 nucleotide sequence: TGCAGCGTTGGGGACGGACGGAACACTGAAGCTTTCTTT.

The sample holds many counts of this clone. This chain joins TRBV20-1 and TRBJ1-2; 12 nucleotides align to TRBD1. V was pared by 5 bases and J by 2 bases, with 9 bases of the junction left unmatched. Germline CDR1 DFQATT, CDR2 SNEGSKA (reference sequence). The CDR3 is made up of 16 amino acids. CDR3 bases: TGCAGTGCTGGAACCGGGACAGGGGGCCAAAACTATGGCTACACCTTC. Amino acids: CSAGTGTGGQNYGYTF.

This clone was picked up a small number of times. The chain carries TRBV4-2 and TRBJ2-5, with D possibly called TRBD1 or TRBD2 (5 bases each). V shed 3 bases and J shed 4 bases, with 15 bases lying between them. The germline V gene has CDR1 LGHNA and CDR2 YNFKEQ. This CDR3 comprises 15 residues. As DNA, the CDR3 is TGTGCCAGCAGCCAGACCACTAGGGGCGCAGAGACCCAGTACTTC. Amino acid sequence: CASSQTTRGAETQYF.

V usage is TRBV27 and J usage is TRBJ2-3; 10 nucleotides match TRBD2. This CDR3 spans 16 amino acids. Per germline, CDR1 MNHEY and CDR2 SMNVEV (reference sequence). Unmatched junction bases numbered 6, after V lost 4 bases and J lost 2 bases. In DNA, the CDR3 is TGTGCCAGCAGTTCCCGGCTAGCGGGAGCCACAGATACGCAGTATTTT. Translating it yields CASSSRLAGATDTQYF.

This clone was detected ten times or more. The chain recombines TRBV5-1 with TRBJ2-3; a weak D match, TRBD1 (5 bases). Germline loops: CDR1 SGHRS, CDR2 YFSETQ. V lost 3 bases and J 3 bases, leaving 17 bases between the germline ends. This CDR3 is 16 amino acids long. The DNA of the CDR3 is TGCGCCAGCAGCTATGACTCGACAGATATTACAGATACGCAGTATTTT. Protein product: CASSYDSTDITDTQYF.

The gene calls are TRBV30 and TRBJ2-1, with 10 nucleotides matching TRBD2. V was clipped by 1 base and J by 4 bases; unmatched bases: 4. This CDR3 contains 15 residues. Germline V gene data show CDR1 as GTSNPN and CDR2 as SVGIG (reference sequence). Here the CDR3 DNA reads TGTGCCTGGAGTGATCTAGCGGGAGCTTACAATGAGCAGTTCTTC. Protein product: CAWSDLAGAYNEQFF.

The gene calls are TRBV28 and TRBJ2-7; D is perhaps TRBD1 (6 bases). V lost 2 bases to trimming and J lost 0 bases, with 11 bases between them. This CDR3 comprises 15 residues. Germline CDR1 MDHEN, CDR2 SYDVKM. The CDR3 DNA reads TGTGCCAGCAGTTTAGTAGGGGGAGACTCCTACGAGCAGTACTTC. Amino acid sequence: CASSLVGGDSYEQYF.